This T cell receptor (beta chain) stems from a study of T cell responses to AZD1222 COVID-19 vaccine. Study-level points and caveats: Dominant CD4 TCR responses targeted spike regions 160-218 and 743-854.

Trimming took 2 bases from V and 2 from J; bases not matched to a gene: 2. CDR1 is MNHEY, CDR2 SVGAGI, per germline. CDR3 size: 15 residues. As concerns this clone: Its specificity is not known.

The repertoire was sequenced with immunoSEQ multiplex PCR; TCRdb's copy has only in-frame clones and lacks some. This sample has 130,000 to 150,000 clones, with 70% to 90% found just once. The sample was peripheral blood, taken on day 0 of AZD1222 vaccination. The chain uses TRBV6-5 and TRBJ2-7; TRBD2 matches 11 bases. The source of this sequence is an adult in good health. The CDR3 sequence is CASSYRLAGTYEQYF. The CDR3 DNA sequence: TGTGCCAGCAGTTACAGACTAGCGGGAACCTACGAGCAGTACTTC.